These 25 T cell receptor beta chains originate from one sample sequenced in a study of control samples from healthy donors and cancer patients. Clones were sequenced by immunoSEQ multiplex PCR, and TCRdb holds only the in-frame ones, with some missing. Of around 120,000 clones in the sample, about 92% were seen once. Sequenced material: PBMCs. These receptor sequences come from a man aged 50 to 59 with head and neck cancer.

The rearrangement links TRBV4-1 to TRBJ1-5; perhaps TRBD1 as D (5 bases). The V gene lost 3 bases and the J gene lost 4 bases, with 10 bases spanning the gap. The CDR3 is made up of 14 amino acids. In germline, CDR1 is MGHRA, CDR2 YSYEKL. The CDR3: CASSHWGRNQPQHF. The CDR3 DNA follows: TGCGCCAGCAGCCATTGGGGACGGAATCAGCCCCAGCATTTT.

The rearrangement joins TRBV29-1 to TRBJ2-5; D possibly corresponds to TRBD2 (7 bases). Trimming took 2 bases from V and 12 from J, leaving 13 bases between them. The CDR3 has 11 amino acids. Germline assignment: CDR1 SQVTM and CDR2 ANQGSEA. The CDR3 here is CSVEIQGGEYF. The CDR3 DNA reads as TGCAGCGTTGAAATACAGGGAGGGGAGTACTTC. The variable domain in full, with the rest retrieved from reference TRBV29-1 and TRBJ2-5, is SAVISQKPSRDICQRGTSLTIQCQVDSQVTMMFWYRQQPGQSLTLIATANQGSEATYESGFVIDKFPISRPNLTFSTLTVSNMSPEDSSIYLCSVEIQGGEYFGPGTRLLVL.

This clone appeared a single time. Here the CDR3 reads CASSLGQGWSPLHF. CDR3 sequence (DNA): TGTGCCAGCAGTTTGGGACAGGGGTGGTCACCCCTCCACTTT. J is TRBJ1-6 and V is TRBV28; 10 bases map to TRBD1. The CDR3 spans 14 residues. Trimming removed 3 bases from V and 10 bases from J; junction bases left unmatched: 3. Germline CDR1 MDHEN, CDR2 SYDVKM.

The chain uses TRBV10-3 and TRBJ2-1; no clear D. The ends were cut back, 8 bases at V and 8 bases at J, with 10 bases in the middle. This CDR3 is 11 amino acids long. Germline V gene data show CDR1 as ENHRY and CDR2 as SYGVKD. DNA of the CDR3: TGTGCCATCCAACGAAGACATGAGCAGTTCTTC. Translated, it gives CAIQRRHEQFF.

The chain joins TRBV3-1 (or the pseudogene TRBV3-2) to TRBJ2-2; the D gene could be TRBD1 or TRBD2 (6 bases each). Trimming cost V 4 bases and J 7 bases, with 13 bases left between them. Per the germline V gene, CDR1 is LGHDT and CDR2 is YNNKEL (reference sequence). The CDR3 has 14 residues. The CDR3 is CASSLNEGGGELFF. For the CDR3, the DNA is TGTGCCAGCAGCCTGAATGAGGGGGGCGGGGAGCTGTTTTTT.

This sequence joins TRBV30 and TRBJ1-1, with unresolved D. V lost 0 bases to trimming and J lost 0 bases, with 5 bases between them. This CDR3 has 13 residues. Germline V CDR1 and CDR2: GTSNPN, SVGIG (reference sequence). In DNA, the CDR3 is TGTGCCTGGAGTGTTTCAGTGAACACTGAAGCTTTCTTT. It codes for CAWSVSVNTEAFF.

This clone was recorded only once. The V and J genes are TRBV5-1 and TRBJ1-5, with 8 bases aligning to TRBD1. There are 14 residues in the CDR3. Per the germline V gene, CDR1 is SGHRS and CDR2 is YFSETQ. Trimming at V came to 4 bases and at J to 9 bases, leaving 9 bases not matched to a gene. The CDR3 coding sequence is TGCGCCAGCAGCCTAGGACAGGGAAGGGGGCCCCAGCATTTT. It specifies CASSLGQGRGPQHF.

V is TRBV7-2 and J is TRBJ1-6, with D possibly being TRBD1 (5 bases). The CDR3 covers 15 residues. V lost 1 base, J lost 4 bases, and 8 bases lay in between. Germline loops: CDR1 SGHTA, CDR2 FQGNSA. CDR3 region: CASSLDAGYNSPLHF. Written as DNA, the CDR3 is TGTGCCAGCAGCTTAGACGCAGGGTATAATTCACCCCTCCACTTT.

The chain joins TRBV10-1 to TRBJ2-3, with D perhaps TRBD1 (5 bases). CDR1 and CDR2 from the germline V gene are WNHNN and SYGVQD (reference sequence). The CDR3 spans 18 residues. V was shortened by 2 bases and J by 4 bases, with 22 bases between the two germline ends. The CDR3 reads CASSETPGGQGAPDTQYF. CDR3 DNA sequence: TGCGCCAGCAGTGAGACCCCCGGCGGACAAGGTGCTCCAGATACGCAGTATTTT.

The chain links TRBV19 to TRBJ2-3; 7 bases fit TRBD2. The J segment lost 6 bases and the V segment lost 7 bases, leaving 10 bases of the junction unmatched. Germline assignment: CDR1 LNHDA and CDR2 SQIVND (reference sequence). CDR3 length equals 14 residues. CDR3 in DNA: TGTGCCAGTACCCCGCGGGGGTACTCGGATACGCAGTATTTT. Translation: CASTPRGYSDTQYF.

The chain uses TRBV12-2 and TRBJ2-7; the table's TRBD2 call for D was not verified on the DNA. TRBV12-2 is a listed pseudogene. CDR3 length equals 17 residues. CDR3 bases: TGTGCAAGTCGTCGTCGGACTAGCGGGGGCCCTACCTACGAGCAGTACTTC. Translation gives CASRRRTSGGPTYEQYF.

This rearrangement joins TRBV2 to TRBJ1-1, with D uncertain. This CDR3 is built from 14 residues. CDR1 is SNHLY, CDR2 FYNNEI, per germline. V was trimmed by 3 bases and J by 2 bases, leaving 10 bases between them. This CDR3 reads CASSDHPSNTEAFF. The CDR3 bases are TGTGCCAGCAGTGACCATCCGTCTAACACTGAAGCTTTCTTT.

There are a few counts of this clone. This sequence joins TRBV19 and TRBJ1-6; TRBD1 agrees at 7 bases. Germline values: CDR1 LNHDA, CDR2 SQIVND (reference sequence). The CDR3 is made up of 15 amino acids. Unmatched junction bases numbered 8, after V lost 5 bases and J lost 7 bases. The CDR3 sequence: CASSVRQGNNSPLHF. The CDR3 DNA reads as TGTGCCAGTAGTGTGAGACAGGGTAACAATTCACCCCTCCACTTT.

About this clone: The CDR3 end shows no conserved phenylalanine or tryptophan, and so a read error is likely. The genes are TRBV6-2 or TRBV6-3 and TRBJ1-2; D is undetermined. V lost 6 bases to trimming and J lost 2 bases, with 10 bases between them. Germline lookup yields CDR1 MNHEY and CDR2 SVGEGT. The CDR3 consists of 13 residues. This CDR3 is CASSETGNYGYTL. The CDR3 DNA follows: TGTGCCAGCAGCGAGACGGGAAACTATGGCTACACCCTC.

The DNA of the CDR3 is TGCGCCAGCAGCCAAGATAGGACGGGGAAAACCGGGGAGCTGTTTTTT. Protein product: CASSQDRTGKTGELFF. The chain uses TRBV4-1 and TRBJ2-2, with TRBD2 as a possible D gene (5 bases). The CDR3 runs 16 residues. Per germline, CDR1 MGHRA and CDR2 YSYEKL. V shed 0 bases and J shed 5 bases, with 13 bases lying between them.

CDR3: CASSQSGQGARYTF. The CDR3 DNA sequence: TGCGCCAGCAGTCAATCGGGACAGGGGGCTCGCTACACCTTC. The rearrangement links TRBV23-1 to TRBJ1-2; 12 bases agree with TRBD1. TRBV23-1 is placed among ORFs of uncertain function. The CDR3 loop spans 14 amino acids. Trimming at V came to 0 bases and at J to 9 bases, leaving 2 bases not matched to a gene.

This CDR3 is CASSNGRGQVGQPQHF. For the CDR3, the DNA is TGCGCCAGCAGTAATGGCAGGGGGCAGGTCGGTCAGCCCCAGCATTTT. The chain has TRBV10-1 and TRBJ1-5, with 8 positions matching TRBD1. The V segment lost 5 bases and the J segment 6 bases; nucleotides outside the gene matches: 12. This CDR3 has 16 amino acids. Germline CDR1 WNHNN, CDR2 SYGVQD (reference sequence).

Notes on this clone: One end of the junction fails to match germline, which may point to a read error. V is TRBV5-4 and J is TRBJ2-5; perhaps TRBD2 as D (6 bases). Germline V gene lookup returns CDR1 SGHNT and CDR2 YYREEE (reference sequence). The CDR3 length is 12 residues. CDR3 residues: CASSLGEAVRDF. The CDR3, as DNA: TGTGCCAGCAGCTTGGGGGAGGCGGTCCGGGACTTC. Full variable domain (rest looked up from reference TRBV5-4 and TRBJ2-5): ETGVTQSPTHLIKTRGQQVTLRCSSQSGHNTVSWYQQALGQGPQFIFQYYREEENGRGNFPPRFSGLQFPNYSSELNVNALELDDSALYLCASSLGEAVRDFGPGTRLLVL.

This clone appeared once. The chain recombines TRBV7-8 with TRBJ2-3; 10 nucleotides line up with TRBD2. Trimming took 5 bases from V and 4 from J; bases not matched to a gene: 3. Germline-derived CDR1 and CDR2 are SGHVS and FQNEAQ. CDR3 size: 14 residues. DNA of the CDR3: TGTGCCAGCAGCCTGAGCGGGGGGGCAGATACGCAGTATTTT. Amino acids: CASSLSGGADTQYF.

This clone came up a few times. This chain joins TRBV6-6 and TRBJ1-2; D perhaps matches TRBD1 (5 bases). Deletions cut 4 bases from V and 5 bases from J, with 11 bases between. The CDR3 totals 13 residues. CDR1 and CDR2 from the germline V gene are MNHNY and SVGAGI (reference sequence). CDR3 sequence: CASSSRGFYGYTF. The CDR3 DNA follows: TGTGCCAGCAGTTCGCGGGGGTTTTATGGCTACACCTTC.

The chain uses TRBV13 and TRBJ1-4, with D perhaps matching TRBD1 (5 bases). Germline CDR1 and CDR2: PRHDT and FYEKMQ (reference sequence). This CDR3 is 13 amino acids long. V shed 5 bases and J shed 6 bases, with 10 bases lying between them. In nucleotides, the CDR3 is TGTGCCAGCAGCCGCGTAGGGGATGAAAAACTGTTTTTT. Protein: CASSRVGDEKLFF.

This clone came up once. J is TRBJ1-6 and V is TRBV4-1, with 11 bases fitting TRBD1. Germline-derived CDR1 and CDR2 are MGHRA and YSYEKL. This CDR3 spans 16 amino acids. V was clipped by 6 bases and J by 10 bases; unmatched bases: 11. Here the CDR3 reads CASRHPGQGVGSPLHF. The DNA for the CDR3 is TGCGCCAGCAGACATCCGGGACAGGGGGTAGGATCACCCCTCCACTTT.

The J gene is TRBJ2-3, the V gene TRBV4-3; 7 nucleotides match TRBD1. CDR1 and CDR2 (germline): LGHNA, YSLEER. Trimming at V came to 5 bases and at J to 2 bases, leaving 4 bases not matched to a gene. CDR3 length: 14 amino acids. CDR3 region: CASSRDRNTDTQYF. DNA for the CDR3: TGCGCCAGCAGCAGGGACAGAAACACAGATACGCAGTATTTT.

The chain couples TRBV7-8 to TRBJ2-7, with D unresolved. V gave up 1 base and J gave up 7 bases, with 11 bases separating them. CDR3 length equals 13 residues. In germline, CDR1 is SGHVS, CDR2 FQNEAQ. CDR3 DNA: TGTGCCAGCAGCTTAGTTTGGGTGCGGGAGCAGTACTTC. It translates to CASSLVWVREQYF. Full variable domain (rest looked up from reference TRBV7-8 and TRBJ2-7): GAGVSQSPRYKVAKRGQDVALRCDPISGHVSLFWYQQALGQGPEFLTYFQNEAQLDKSGLPSDRFFAERPEGSVSTLKIQRTQQEDSAVYLCASSLVWVREQYFGPGTRLTVT.

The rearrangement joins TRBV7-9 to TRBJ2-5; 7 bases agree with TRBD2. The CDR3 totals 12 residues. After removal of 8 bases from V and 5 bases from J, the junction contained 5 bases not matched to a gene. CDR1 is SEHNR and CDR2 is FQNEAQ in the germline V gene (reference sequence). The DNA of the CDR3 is TGTGCCAGCCAGACTAGCAGGGAGACCCAGTACTTC. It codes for CASQTSRETQYF.